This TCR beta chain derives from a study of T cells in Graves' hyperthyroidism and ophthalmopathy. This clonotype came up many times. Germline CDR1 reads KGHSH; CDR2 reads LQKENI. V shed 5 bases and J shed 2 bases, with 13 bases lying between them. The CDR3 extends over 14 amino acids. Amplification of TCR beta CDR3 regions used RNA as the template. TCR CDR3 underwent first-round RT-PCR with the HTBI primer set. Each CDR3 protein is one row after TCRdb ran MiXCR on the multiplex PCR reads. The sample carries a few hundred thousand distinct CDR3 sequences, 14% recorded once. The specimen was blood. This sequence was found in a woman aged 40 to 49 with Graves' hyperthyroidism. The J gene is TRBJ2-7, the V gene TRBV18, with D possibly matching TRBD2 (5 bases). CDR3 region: CASSGERNPYEQYF. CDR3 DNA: TGTGCCAGCTCAGGGGAGAGGAACCCCTACGAGCAGTACTTC.